This T cell receptor beta chain was found in a study of metastatic and nonmetastatic thyroid tumors. Notes on the study in general: Reported TCR beta diversity, measured in blood and tumor, was significantly higher for malignant thyroid tumors than for benign nodules.

By share, this clone counts as large. What it binds is unknown. TCRdb recomputed clones from the PCR reads via MiXCR. Among 3,000 to 4,500 clones, 35% to 45% were seen once, and the ten largest hold approximately 14%. CDR1 and CDR2 (germline): SNHLY, FYNNEI. This CDR3 region has 14 residues. V dropped 5 bases and J dropped 15; count of bases not matched to a gene: 13. Nobody among the patients had been given any treatment before thyroid surgery. This TCR was recovered from a male donor with papillary thyroid cancer or a benign thyroid nodule (not recorded which). Some clones in this sample may be carry-over from other donors' samples. The chain joins TRBV2 to TRBJ2-4; 10 bases align to TRBD1. Sequencing used adjacent normal tissue. The CDR3 is CASSPGTGAYSMYF. The CDR3 DNA follows: TGTGCCAGCAGTCCCGGGACAGGGGCGTATTCGATGTACTTC.